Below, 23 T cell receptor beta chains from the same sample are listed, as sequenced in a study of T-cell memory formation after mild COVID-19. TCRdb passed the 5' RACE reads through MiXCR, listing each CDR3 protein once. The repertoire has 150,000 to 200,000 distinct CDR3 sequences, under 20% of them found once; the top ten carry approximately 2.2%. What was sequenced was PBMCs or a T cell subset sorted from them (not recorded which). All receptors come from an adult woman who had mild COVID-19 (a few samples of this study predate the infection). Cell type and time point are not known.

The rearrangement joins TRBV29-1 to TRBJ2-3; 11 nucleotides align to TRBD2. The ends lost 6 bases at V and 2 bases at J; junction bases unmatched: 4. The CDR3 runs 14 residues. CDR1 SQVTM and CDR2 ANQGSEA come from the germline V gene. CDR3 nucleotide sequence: TGCAGCGTACTAGCGGGAGACGTCACAGATACGCAGTATTTT. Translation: CSVLAGDVTDTQYF.

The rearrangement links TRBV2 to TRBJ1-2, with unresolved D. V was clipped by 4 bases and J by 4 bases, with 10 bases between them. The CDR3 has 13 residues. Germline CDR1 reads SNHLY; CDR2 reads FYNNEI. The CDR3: CASSGSRVYGYTF. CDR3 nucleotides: TGTGCCAGCAGTGGGAGTCGTGTCTATGGCTACACCTTC.

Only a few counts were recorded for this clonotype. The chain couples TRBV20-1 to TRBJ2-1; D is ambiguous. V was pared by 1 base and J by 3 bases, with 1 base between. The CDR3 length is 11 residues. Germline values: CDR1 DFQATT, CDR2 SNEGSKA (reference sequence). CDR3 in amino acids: CSARVYNEQFF. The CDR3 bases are TGCAGTGCTAGAGTCTACAATGAGCAGTTCTTC.

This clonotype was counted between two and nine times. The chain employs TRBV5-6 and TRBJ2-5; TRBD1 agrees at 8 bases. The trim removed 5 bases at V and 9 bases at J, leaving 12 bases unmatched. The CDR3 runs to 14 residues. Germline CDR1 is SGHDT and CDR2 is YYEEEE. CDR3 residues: CASRGQGRRWAQYF. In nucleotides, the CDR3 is TGTGCCAGCAGAGGACAGGGTAGGCGTTGGGCCCAGTACTTC.

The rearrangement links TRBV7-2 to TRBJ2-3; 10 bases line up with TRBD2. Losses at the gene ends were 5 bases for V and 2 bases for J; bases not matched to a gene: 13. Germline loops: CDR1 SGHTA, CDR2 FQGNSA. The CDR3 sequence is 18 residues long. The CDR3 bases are TGTGCCAGCAGCCACGCGCGTGAGCGGGAGGGCGCCACAGATACGCAGTATTTT. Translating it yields CASSHAREREGATDTQYF.

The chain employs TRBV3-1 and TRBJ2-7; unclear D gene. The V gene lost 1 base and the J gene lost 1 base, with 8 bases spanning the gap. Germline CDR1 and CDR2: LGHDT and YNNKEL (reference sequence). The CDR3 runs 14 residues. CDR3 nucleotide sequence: TGTGCCAGCAGCCAAGTTCACCAATCCTACGAGCAGTACTTC. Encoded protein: CASSQVHQSYEQYF.

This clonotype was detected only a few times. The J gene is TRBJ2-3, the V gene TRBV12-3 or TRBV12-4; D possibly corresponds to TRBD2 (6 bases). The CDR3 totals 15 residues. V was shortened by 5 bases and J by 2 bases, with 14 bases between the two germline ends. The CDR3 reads CASSTRAGHTDTQYF. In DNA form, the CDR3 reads TGTGCCAGCAGTACTCGAGCGGGCCACACAGATACGCAGTATTTT.

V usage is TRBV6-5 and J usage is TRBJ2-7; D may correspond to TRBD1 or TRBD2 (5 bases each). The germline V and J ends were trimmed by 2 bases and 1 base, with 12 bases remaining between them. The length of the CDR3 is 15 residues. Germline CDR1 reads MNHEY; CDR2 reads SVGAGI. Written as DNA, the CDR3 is TGTGCCAGCAGTTACGCAGACAGCGGATCCTACGAGCAGTACTTC. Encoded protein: CASSYADSGSYEQYF.

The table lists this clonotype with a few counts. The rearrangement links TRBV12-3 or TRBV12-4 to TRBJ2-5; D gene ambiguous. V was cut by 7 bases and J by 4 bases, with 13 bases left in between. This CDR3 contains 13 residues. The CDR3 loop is CASKGPRGETQYF. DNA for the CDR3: TGTGCCAGCAAAGGGCCCAGAGGAGAGACCCAGTACTTC.

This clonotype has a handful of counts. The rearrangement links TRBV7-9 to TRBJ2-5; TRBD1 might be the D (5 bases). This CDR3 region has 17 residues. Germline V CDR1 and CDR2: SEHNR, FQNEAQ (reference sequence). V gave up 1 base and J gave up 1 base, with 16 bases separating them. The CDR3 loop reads CASSLVWAREIQETQYF. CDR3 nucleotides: TGTGCCAGCAGCTTAGTTTGGGCCAGGGAAATCCAAGAGACCCAGTACTTC.

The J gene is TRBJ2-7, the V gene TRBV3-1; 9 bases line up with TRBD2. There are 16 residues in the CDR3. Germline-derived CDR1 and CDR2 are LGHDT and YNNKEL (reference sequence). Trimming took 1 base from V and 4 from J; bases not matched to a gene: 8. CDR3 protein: CASSQGGGGALYEQYF. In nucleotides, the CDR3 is TGTGCCAGCAGCCAAGGTGGCGGGGGGGCCTTATACGAGCAGTACTTC.

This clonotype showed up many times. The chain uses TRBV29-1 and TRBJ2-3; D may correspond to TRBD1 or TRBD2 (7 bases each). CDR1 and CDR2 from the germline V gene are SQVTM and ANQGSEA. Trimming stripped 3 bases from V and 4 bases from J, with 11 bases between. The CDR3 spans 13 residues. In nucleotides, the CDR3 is TGCAGCGTTGACAGGGGGGGGGCAGATACGCAGTATTTT. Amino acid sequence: CSVDRGGADTQYF.

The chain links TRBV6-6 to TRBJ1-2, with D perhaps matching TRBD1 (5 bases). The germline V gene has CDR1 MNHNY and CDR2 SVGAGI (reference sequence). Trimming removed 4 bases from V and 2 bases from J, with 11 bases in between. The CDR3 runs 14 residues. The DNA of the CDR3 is TGTGCCAGCAGTTTCAATCAGGGCAACTATGGCTACACCTTC. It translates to CASSFNQGNYGYTF.

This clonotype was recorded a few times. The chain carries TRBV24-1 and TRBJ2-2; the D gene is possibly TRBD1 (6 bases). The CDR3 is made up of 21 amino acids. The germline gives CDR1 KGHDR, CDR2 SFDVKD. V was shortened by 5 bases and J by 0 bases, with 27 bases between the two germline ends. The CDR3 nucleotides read TGTGCCACCAGTGCCGACTTCAGGACAGTCGTGAGGGGATCGAACACCGGGGAGCTGTTTTTT. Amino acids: CATSADFRTVVRGSNTGELFF.

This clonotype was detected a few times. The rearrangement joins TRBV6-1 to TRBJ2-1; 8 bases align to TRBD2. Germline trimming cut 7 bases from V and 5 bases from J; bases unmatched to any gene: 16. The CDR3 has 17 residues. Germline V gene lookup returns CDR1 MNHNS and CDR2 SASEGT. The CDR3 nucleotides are TGTGCCAGCAATTCGGGACTAGTGGGGTTGTTCCACAATGAGCAGTTCTTC. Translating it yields CASNSGLVGLFHNEQFF.

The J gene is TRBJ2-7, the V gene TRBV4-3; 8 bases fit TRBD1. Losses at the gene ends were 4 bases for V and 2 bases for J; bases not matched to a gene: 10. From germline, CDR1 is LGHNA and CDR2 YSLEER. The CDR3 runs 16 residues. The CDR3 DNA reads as TGCGCCAGCAGCCCATCCTTCACAGGGGGGCCCTACGAGCAGTACTTC. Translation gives CASSPSFTGGPYEQYF.

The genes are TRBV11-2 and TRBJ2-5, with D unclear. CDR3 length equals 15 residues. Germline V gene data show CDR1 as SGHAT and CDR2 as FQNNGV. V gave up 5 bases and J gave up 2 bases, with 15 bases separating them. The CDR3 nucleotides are TGTGCCAGCAGCACCAGACTTAATTTGCAAGAGACCCAGTACTTC. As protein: CASSTRLNLQETQYF.

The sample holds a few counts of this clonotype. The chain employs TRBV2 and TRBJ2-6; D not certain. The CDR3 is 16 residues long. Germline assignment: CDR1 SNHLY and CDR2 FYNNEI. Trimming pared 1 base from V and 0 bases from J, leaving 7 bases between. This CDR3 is CASSEGRYSGANVLTF. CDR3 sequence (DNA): TGTGCCAGCAGTGAAGGACGGTACTCTGGGGCCAACGTCCTGACTTTC.

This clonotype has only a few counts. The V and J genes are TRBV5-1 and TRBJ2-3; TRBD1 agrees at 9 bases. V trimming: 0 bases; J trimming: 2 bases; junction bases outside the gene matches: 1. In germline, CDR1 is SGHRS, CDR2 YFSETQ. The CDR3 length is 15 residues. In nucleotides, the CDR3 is TGCGCCAGCAGCTTGGGGGACAGGGACACAGATACGCAGTATTTT. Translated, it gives CASSLGDRDTDTQYF.

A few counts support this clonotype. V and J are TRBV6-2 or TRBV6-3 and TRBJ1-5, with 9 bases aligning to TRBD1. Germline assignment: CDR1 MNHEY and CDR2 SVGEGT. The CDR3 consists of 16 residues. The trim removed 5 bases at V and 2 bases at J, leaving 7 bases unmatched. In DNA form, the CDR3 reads TGTGCCAGCAGTGGCCGAACAGGGGGCCGCAATCAGCCCCAGCATTTT. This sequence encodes CASSGRTGGRNQPQHF.

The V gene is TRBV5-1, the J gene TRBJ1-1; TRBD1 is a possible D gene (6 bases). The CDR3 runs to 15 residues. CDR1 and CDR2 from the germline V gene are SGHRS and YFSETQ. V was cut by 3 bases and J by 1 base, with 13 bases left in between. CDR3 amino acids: CASSSHRAGNTEAFF. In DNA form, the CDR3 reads TGCGCCAGCAGCTCCCACAGGGCTGGGAACACTGAAGCTTTCTTT.

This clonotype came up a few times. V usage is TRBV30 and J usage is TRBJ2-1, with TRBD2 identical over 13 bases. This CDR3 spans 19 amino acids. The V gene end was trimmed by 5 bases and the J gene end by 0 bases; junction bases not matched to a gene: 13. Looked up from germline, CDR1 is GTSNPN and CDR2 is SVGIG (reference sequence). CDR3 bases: TGTGCCTGGTTCTTTTTCCGGACTAGCGGGGGCCTCTCCTACAATGAGCAGTTCTTC. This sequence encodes CAWFFFRTSGGLSYNEQFF. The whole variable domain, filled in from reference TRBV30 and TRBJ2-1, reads SQTIHQWPATLVQPVGSPLSLECTVEGTSNPNLYWYRQAAGRGLQLLFYSVGIGQISSEVPQNLSASRPQDRQFILSSKKLLLSDSGFYLCAWFFFRTSGGLSYNEQFFGPGTRLTVL.

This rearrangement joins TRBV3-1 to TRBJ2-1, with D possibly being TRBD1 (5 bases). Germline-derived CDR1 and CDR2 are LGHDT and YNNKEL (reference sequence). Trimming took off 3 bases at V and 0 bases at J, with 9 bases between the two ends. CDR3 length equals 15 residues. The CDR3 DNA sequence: TGTGCCAGCAGCCAGGTCAGGGCCTCCTACAATGAGCAGTTCTTC. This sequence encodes CASSQVRASYNEQFF.